The clone carrying this T cell receptor (beta chain) was seen a single time. Its target is not known. Germline trimming cut 4 bases from V and 4 bases from J; bases unmatched to any gene: 7. Germline V gene data show CDR1 as SEHNR and CDR2 as FQNEAQ (reference sequence). CDR3 length: 15 amino acids. A multiplex PCR was run with 60 Vbeta primers and 13 Jbeta primers. The method was immunoSEQ multiplex PCR; TCRdb's version includes in-frame clones alone and lacks a portion of them. The data contain around 140,000 clones, 70% to 85% of them singletons. This specimen comes from a study of cytomegalovirus exposure and HLA in healthy donors. Findings and limits, study-wide: Further analysis, carried out later, found HLA-associated TCR beta chains more clonally expanded than equally common other chains. As a later analysis showed, several of the most significant clusters appeared to be linked to common viral pathogens. A reported reduction in N-insertions relative to the 666-donor mean was seen in an Asian-associated ancestry cluster in a later analysis.

Sequencing input: PBMCs. The TCR sequence derives from a young man in good health and CMV-seropositive. The chain uses TRBV7-9 and TRBJ2-7; TRBD1 matches at 10 bases. CDR3: CASSSTGTGVYEQYF. The CDR3 DNA sequence: TGTGCCAGCAGCTCCACCGGGACAGGGGTGTACGAGCAGTACTTC.